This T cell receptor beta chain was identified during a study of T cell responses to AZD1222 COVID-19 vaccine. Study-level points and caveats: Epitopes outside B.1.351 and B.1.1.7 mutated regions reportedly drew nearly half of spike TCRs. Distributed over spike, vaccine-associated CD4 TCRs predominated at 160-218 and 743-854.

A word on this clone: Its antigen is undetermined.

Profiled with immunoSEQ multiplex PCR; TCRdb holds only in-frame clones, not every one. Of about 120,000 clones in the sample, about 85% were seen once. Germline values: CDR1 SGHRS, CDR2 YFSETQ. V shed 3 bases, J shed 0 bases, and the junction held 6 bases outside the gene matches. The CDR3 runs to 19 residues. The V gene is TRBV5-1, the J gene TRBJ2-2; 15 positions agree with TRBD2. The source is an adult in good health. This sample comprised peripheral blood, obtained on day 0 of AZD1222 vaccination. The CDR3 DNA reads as TGCGCCAGCAGCTCTACGGGACTAGCGGGAGGCACGAACACCGGGGAGCTGTTTTTT. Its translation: CASSSTGLAGGTNTGELFF.